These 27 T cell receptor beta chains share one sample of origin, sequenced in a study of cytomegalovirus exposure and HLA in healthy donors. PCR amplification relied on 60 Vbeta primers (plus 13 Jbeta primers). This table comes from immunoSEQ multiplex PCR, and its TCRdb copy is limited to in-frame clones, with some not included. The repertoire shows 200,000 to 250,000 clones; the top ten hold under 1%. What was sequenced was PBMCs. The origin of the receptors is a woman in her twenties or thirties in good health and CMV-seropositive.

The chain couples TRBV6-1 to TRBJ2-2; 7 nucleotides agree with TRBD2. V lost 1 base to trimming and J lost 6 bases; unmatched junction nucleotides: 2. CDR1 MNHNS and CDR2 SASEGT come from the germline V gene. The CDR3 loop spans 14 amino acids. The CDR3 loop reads CASSEEGRAGELFF. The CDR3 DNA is TGTGCCAGCAGTGAAGAGGGGAGGGCCGGGGAGCTGTTTTTT.

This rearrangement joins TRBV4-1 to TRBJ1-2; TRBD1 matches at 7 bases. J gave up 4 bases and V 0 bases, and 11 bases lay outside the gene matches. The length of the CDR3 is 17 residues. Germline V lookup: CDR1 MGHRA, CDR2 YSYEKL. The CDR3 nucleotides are TGCGCCAGCAGCCAAGATAGATTGACGGACAGGAGCTATGGCTACACCTTC. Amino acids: CASSQDRLTDRSYGYTF.

The CDR3 loop reads CASSLTGERTGNTIYF. In DNA, the CDR3 is TGTGCCAGCAGCTTAACAGGGGAACGTACTGGAAACACCATATATTTT. This sequence joins TRBV7-6 and TRBJ1-3; 7 bases fit TRBD1. This CDR3 has 16 residues. Germline values: CDR1 SGHVS, CDR2 FNYEAQ. With 2 bases clipped from V and 2 bases from J, the junction kept 6 bases outside the gene matches.

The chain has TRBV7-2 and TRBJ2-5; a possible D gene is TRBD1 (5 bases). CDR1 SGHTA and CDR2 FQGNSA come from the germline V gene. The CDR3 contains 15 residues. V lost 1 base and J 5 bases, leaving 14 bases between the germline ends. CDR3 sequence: CASSLVGRDLETQYF. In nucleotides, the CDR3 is TGTGCCAGCAGCTTAGTTGGCAGGGATCTGGAGACCCAGTACTTC. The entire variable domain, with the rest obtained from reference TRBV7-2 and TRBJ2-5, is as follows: GAGVSQSPSNKVTEKGKDVELRCDPISGHTALYWYRQSLGQGLEFLIYFQGNSAPDKSGLPSDRFSAERTGGSVSTLTIQRTQQEDSAVYLCASSLVGRDLETQYFGPGTRLLVL.

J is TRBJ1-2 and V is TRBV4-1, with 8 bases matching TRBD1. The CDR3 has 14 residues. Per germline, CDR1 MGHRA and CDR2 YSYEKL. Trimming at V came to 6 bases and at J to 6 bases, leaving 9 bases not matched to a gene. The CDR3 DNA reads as TGCGCCAGCAGGCCTAACAGGGGGAGCGATGGCTACACCTTC. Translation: CASRPNRGSDGYTF.

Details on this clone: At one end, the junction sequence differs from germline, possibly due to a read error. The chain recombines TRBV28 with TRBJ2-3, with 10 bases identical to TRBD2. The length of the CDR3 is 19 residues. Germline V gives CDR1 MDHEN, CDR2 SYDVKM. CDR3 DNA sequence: TGTGCCAGCAGTTTATTGGATGTGATGGCTAGCGGGAGCACCGATACGCAGTATTTT. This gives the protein CASSLLDVMASGSTDTQYF.

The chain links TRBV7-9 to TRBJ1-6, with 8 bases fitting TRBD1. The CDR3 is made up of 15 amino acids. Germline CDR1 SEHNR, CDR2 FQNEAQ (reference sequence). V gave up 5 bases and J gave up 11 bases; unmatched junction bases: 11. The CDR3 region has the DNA TGTGCCAGCAGCCTAGACGACAGGGGTGCAGCACCCCTCCACTTT. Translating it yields CASSLDDRGAAPLHF.

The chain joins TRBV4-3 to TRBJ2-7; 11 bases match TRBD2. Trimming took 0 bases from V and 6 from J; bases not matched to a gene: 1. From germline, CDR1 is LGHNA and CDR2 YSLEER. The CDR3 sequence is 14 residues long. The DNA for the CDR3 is TGCGCCAGCAGCCAAGATCTAGCGGGAGGCGAGCAGTACTTC. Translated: CASSQDLAGGEQYF.

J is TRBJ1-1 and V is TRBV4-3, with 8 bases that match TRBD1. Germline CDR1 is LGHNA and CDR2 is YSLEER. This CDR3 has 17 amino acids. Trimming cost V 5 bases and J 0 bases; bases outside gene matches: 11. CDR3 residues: CASSARQGRGMNTEAFF. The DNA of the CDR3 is TGCGCCAGCAGCGCCAGACAGGGGAGGGGGATGAACACTGAAGCTTTCTTT.

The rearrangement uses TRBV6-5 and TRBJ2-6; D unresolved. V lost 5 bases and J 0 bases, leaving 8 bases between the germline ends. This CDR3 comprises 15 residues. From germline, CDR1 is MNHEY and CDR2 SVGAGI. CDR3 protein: CASSIYTSGANVLTF. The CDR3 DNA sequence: TGTGCCAGCAGTATCTATACCTCTGGGGCCAACGTCCTGACTTTC.

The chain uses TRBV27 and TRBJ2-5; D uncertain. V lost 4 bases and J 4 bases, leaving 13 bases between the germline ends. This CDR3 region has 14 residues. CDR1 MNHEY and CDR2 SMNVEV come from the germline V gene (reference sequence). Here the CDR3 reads CASSSPTRAETQYF. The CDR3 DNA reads TGTGCCAGCAGTTCTCCCACCCGAGCAGAGACCCAGTACTTC.

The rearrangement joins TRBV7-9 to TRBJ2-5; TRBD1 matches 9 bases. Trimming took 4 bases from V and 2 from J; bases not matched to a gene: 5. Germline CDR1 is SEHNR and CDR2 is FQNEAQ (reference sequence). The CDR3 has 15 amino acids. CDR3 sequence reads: CASSSGQGSQETQYF. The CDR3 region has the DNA TGTGCCAGCAGCTCTGGACAGGGGTCACAAGAGACCCAGTACTTC.

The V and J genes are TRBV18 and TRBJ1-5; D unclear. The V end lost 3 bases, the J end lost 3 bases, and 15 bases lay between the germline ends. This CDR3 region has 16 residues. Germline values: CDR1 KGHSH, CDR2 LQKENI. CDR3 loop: CASSPGPSGINQPQHF. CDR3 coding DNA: TGTGCCAGCTCACCGGGCCCCTCAGGTATCAATCAGCCCCAGCATTTT.

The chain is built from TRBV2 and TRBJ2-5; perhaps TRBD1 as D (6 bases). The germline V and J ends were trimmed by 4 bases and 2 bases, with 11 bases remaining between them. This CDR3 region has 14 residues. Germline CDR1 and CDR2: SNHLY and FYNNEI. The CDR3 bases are TGTGCCAGCAGTGCCCAGGACAGACAAGAGACCCAGTACTTC. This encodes CASSAQDRQETQYF.

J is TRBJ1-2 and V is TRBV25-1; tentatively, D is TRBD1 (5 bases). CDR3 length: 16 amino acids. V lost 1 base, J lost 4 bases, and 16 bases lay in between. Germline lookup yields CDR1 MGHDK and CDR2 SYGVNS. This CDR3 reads CASSESQGTLPYGYTF. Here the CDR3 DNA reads TGTGCCAGCAGTGAATCCCAGGGCACCTTACCCTATGGCTACACCTTC.

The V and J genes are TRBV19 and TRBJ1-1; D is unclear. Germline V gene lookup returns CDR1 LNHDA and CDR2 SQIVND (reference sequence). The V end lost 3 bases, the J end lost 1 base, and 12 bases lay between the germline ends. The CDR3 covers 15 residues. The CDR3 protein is CASSMREGENTEAFF. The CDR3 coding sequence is TGTGCCAGTAGTATGAGGGAGGGAGAGAACACTGAAGCTTTCTTT.

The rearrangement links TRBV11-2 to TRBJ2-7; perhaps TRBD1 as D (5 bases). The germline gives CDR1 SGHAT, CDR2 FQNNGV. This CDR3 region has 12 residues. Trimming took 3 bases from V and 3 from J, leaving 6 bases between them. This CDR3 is CASSLQGYEQYF. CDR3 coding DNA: TGTGCCAGCAGCTTGCAGGGCTACGAGCAGTACTTC.

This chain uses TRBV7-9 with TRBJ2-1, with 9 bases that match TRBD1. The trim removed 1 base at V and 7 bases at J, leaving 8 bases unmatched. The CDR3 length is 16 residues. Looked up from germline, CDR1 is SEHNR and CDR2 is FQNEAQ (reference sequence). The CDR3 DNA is TGTGCCAGCAGCTTAGAGGCCGGGACAGGGCAGAATGAGCAGTTCTTC. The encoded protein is CASSLEAGTGQNEQFF. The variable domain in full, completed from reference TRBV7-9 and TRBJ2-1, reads DTGVSQNPRHKITKRGQNVTFRCDPISEHNRLYWYRQTLGQGPEFLTYFQNEAQLEKSRLLSDRFSAERPKGSFSTLEIQRTEQGDSAMYLCASSLEAGTGQNEQFFGPGTRLTVL.

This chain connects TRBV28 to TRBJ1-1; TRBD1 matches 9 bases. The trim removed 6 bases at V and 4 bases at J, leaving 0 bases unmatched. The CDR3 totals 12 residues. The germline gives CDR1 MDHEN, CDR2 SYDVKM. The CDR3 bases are TGTGCCAGCAGGACAGGGGGCACTGAAGCTTTCTTT. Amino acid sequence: CASRTGGTEAFF. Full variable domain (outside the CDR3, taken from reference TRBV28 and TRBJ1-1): DVKVTQSSRYLVKRTGEKVFLECVQDMDHENMFWYRQDPGLGLRLIYFSYDVKMKEKGDIPEGYSVSREKKERFSLILESASTNQTSMYLCASRTGGTEAFFGQGTRLTVV.

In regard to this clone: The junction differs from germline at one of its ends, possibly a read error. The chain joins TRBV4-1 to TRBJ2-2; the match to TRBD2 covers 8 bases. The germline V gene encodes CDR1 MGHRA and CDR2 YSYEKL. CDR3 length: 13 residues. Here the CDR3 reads CASSPSQRGGLFF. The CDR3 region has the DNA TGCGCCAGCAGCCCCTCCCAACGGGGGGGGCTGTTTTTT.

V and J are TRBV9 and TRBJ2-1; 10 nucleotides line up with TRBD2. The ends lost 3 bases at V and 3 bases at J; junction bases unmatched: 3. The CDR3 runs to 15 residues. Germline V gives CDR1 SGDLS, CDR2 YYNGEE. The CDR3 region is CASSGLAGDYNEQFF. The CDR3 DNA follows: TGTGCCAGCAGCGGCCTAGCGGGAGACTACAATGAGCAGTTCTTC.

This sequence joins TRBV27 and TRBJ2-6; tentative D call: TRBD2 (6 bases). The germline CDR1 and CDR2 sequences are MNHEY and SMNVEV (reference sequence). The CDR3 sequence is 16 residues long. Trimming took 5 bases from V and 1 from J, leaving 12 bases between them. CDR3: CASSPDRGSGANVLTF. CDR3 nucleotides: TGTGCCAGCAGTCCCGACCGGGGGTCTGGGGCCAACGTCCTGACTTTC.

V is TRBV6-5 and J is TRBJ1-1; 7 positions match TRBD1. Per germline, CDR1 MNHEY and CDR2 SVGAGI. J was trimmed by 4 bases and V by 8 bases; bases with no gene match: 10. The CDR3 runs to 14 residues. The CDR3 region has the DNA TGTGCCAGCTCCACCCGGGGACAGTTCACTGAAGCTTTCTTT. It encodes CASSTRGQFTEAFF.

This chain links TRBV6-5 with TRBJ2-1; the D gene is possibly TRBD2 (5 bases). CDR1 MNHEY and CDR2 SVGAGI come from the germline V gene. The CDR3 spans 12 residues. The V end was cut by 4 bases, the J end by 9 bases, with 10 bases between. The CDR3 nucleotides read TGTGCCAGCAGTTCCCTTGGAGGTGAGCAGTTCTTC. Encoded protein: CASSSLGGEQFF.

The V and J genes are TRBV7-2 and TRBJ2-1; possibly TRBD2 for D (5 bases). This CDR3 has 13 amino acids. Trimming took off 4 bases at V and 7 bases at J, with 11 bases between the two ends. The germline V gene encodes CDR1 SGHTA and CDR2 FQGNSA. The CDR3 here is CASSSFRRNEQFF. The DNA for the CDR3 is TGTGCCAGCAGCTCCTTCCGGAGGAATGAGCAGTTCTTC.

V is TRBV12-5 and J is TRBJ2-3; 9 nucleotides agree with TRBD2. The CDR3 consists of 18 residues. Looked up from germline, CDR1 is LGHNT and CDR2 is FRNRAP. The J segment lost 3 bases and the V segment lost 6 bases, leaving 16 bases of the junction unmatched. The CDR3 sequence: CASGPRKSGRLETDTQYF. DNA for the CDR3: TGTGCTAGTGGACCCCGTAAAAGCGGGAGGCTCGAGACAGATACGCAGTATTTT.

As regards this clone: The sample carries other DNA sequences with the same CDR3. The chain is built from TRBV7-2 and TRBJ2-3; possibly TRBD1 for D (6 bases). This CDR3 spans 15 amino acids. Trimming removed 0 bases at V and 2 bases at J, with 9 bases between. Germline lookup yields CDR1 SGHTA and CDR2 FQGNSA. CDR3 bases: TGTGCCAGCAGCTTAGCAGGGGGACCCACAGATACGCAGTATTTT. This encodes CASSLAGGPTDTQYF.